Given below is one T cell receptor (beta chain) in context. The target antigen is unknown. The CDR3 runs to 16 residues. V was cut by 0 bases and J by 0 bases, with 10 bases left in between. Germline V CDR1 and CDR2: SGHKS, YYEKEE (reference sequence). The data belong to a study of blood T cells in healthy people across ages. Overall study findings and caveats: Per-million-T-cell TCR beta diversity fell roughly linearly with age. For the donors, CMV status was unknown and possibly confounded expanded clonotype changes.

Next came a second PCR, run for about 7 to 12 cycles, which used a sample-barcoded 5' primer along with a J-beta primer mix. TCRdb re-derived calls from the 5' RACE reads in MiXCR, one entry per CDR3 protein. The sample gives around 650,000 distinct CDR3 sequences, 35% to 50% of which show up once; 25% to 35% is in the top ten. This receptor was taken from a man older than 75 in good health. Sequences were obtained from blood. The chain joins TRBV5-5 to TRBJ2-1; D remains ambiguous. The chain's CDR3 is CASSLGSRSSYNEQFF. The CDR3, as DNA: TGTGCCAGCAGCTTGGGAAGTCGGAGCTCCTACAATGAGCAGTTCTTC.